Listed here are 20 T cell receptor beta chains from one sample, sequenced in a study of T cell changes during pregnancy in multiple sclerosis. Clones were sequenced by immunoSEQ multiplex PCR, and TCRdb holds only the in-frame ones, with some missing. The sample yields tens of thousands of clones, roughly 92% seen once. Sequenced material: peripheral blood, taken in the third trimester of pregnancy. The receptors were sampled from a female donor in good health, enrolled as a control in a pregnancy study.

About this clone: A read error may produce the germline difference seen at one junction end. This sequence joins TRBV27 and TRBJ2-5; possibly TRBD1 or TRBD2 for D (6 bases each). This CDR3 has 14 residues. Germline lookup yields CDR1 MNHEY and CDR2 SMNVEV (reference sequence). The CDR3 DNA follows: TGTGCCAGTAGTTTATCGGGGGCTGGGGAGACCCAGTACTTC. It translates to CASSLSGAGETQYF.

V and J are TRBV28 and TRBJ1-6; 9 positions match TRBD1. J lost 7 bases, V lost 6 bases, and 10 bases had no gene match. Germline-derived CDR1 and CDR2 are MDHEN and SYDVKM. CDR3 length equals 16 residues. This CDR3 is CASRAPGQGGNSPLHF. The CDR3 DNA follows: TGTGCCAGCAGGGCCCCGGGACAGGGAGGGAATTCACCCCTCCACTTT.

The J gene is TRBJ1-6, the V gene TRBV4-1; 9 bases align to TRBD1. Trimming took 2 bases from V and 9 from J; bases not matched to a gene: 5. The CDR3 totals 15 residues. The germline V gene has CDR1 MGHRA and CDR2 YSYEKL. The CDR3 reads CASSQRQGDVSPLHF. DNA of the CDR3: TGCGCCAGCAGCCAAAGACAGGGGGATGTTTCACCCCTCCACTTT.

This rearrangement joins TRBV28 to TRBJ2-3; 12 nucleotides line up with TRBD2. CDR3 length: 16 amino acids. From germline, CDR1 is MDHEN and CDR2 SYDVKM. CDR3 nucleotide sequence: TGTGCAACTAGCGGGAGGAGCGGAACTAGCACAGATACGCAGTATTTT. It specifies CATSGRSGTSTDTQYF.

The chain carries TRBV7-2 and TRBJ2-1; 7 nucleotides line up with TRBD1. The J segment lost 8 bases and the V segment lost 3 bases, leaving 13 bases of the junction unmatched. This CDR3 is 16 amino acids long. The germline CDR1 and CDR2 sequences are SGHTA and FQGNSA. Here the CDR3 reads CASSLRQGRPSDEQFF. Written as DNA, the CDR3 is TGTGCCAGCAGCTTGAGACAGGGCCGGCCTTCGGATGAGCAGTTCTTC.

The V and J genes are TRBV5-5 and TRBJ1-2, with D hard to call. V lost 0 bases to trimming and J lost 3 bases, with 12 bases between them. Per germline, CDR1 SGHKS and CDR2 YYEKEE (reference sequence). The CDR3 covers 15 residues. CDR3 residues: CASSLDAGLDYGYTF. CDR3 coding DNA: TGTGCCAGCAGCTTGGACGCGGGCCTTGACTATGGCTACACCTTC.

The chain is built from TRBV18 and TRBJ2-7; 11 bases align to TRBD1. CDR3 length: 14 residues. V lost 0 bases to trimming and J lost 7 bases; unmatched junction nucleotides: 2. CDR1 and CDR2 from the germline V gene are KGHSH and LQKENI. CDR3 protein: CASSPPGTGGEQYF. CDR3 DNA sequence: TGTGCCAGCTCACCACCCGGGACAGGGGGTGAGCAGTACTTC. The full variable domain, its missing parts supplied by reference TRBV18 and TRBJ2-7, is NAGVMQNPRHLVRRRGQEARLRCSPMKGHSHVYWYRQLPEEGLKFMVYLQKENIIDESGMPKERFSAEFPKEGPSILRIQQVVRGDSAAYFCASSPPGTGGEQYFGPGTRLTVT.

The rearrangement joins TRBV7-8 to TRBJ2-2; 11 bases match TRBD2. V gave up 1 base and J gave up 2 bases; unmatched junction bases: 9. CDR1 and CDR2 (germline): SGHVS, FQNEAQ. The CDR3 runs 19 residues. Written as DNA, the CDR3 is TGTGCCAGCAGCTTAGGTAGCCACGGGACTAGCGGCAACACCGGGGAGCTGTTTTTT. Translated: CASSLGSHGTSGNTGELFF.

This chain links TRBV5-5 with TRBJ2-1; a weak D match, TRBD1 (5 bases). Deletions cut 5 bases from V and 0 bases from J, with 18 bases between. CDR1 and CDR2 from the germline V gene are SGHKS and YYEKEE (reference sequence). There are 17 residues in the CDR3. The CDR3 sequence is CASSGDQGLFSYNEQFF. CDR3 DNA: TGTGCCAGCAGTGGAGACCAGGGCCTATTCTCCTACAATGAGCAGTTCTTC.

This clone was found once. V is TRBV7-9 and J is TRBJ2-7; 8 bases align to TRBD1. CDR1 is SEHNR and CDR2 is FQNEAQ in the germline V gene (reference sequence). The CDR3 consists of 13 residues. V was pared by 2 bases and J by 5 bases, with 2 bases of the junction left unmatched. The CDR3 spells CASSLSGGHEQYF. The CDR3 nucleotides read TGTGCCAGCAGCTTATCAGGGGGCCACGAGCAGTACTTC. The variable domain in full, completed from reference TRBV7-9 and TRBJ2-7, reads DTGVSQNPRHKITKRGQNVTFRCDPISEHNRLYWYRQTLGQGPEFLTYFQNEAQLEKSRLLSDRFSAERPKGSFSTLEIQRTEQGDSAMYLCASSLSGGHEQYFGPGTRLTVT.

CDR3 sequence (DNA): TGTGCCAGCAGCCTGATTTCCGGGACAGATAATTCACCCCTCCACTTT. The encoded protein is CASSLISGTDNSPLHF. The gene calls are TRBV21-1 and TRBJ1-6; whether TRBD1, the table's D call, matches the DNA was not checked. TRBV21-1 is shown as a pseudogene. This CDR3 spans 16 amino acids.

The genes are TRBV5-1 and TRBJ1-1, with D perhaps TRBD1 (5 bases). Germline CDR1 reads SGHRS; CDR2 reads YFSETQ. Trimming took off 4 bases at V and 5 bases at J, with 15 bases between the two ends. The CDR3 totals 14 residues. This CDR3 reads CASSTTTVKTEAFF. CDR3 DNA sequence: TGCGCCAGCAGCACTACGACAGTCAAGACTGAAGCTTTCTTT.

This clone has a single count. The chain carries TRBV28 and TRBJ1-1, with 7 bases fitting TRBD1. Germline V gene sequence: CDR1 MDHEN, CDR2 SYDVKM. Losses at the gene ends were 7 bases for V and 0 bases for J; bases not matched to a gene: 8. The CDR3 spans 15 residues. CDR3 sequence: CASTSGQDMNTEAFF. DNA for the CDR3: TGTGCCAGCACCTCAGGACAGGATATGAACACTGAAGCTTTCTTT.

This clone appeared a few times. CDR3 residues: CASSQVDRGNQPQHF. For the CDR3, the DNA is TGTGCCAGCAGCCAAGTCGACAGGGGTAATCAGCCCCAGCATTTT. The chain couples TRBV4-2 to TRBJ1-5; the match to TRBD1 covers 8 bases. This CDR3 has 15 residues. V lost 1 base, J lost 4 bases, and 3 bases stayed unmatched. The germline CDR1 and CDR2 sequences are LGHNA and YNFKEQ.

This sequence joins TRBV5-5 and TRBJ1-1; D remains ambiguous. V shed 0 bases and J shed 1 base, with 7 bases lying between them. The CDR3 covers 14 residues. Germline V gives CDR1 SGHKS, CDR2 YYEKEE (reference sequence). For the CDR3, the DNA is TGTGCCAGCAGCTTGGCTCACTGGAACACTGAAGCTTTCTTT. Translated: CASSLAHWNTEAFF. Using reference TRBV5-5 and TRBJ1-1 for the parts outside the CDR3, the full variable domain is DAGVTQSPTHLIKTRGQQVTLRCSPISGHKSVSWYQQVLGQGPQFIFQYYEKEERGRGNFPDRFSARQFPNYSSELNVNALLLGDSALYLCASSLAHWNTEAFFGQGTRLTVV.

V and J are TRBV7-9 and TRBJ2-1; TRBD2 agrees at 16 bases. This CDR3 has 19 residues. CDR1 and CDR2 (germline): SEHNR, FQNEAQ (reference sequence). Trimming cost V 5 bases and J 9 bases; bases outside gene matches: 16. As DNA, the CDR3 is TGTGCCAGCAGCCCGGTACCGGGACTAGCGGGGGGGCCTTTGATTGAGCAGTTCTTC. The encoded protein is CASSPVPGLAGGPLIEQFF.

This clone counts as medium-sized. J is TRBJ2-1 and V is TRBV4-2; D is possibly TRBD1 (5 bases). The CDR3 has 12 amino acids. V lost 5 bases and J lost 5, with 7 bases in between. The germline V gene encodes CDR1 LGHNA and CDR2 YNFKEQ. In DNA, the CDR3 is TGTGCCAGCAGCTTCAGGGACAATGAGCAGTTCTTC. It yields the protein CASSFRDNEQFF.

The chain employs TRBV19 and TRBJ1-4, with 7 bases that match TRBD1. Germline loops: CDR1 LNHDA, CDR2 SQIVND (reference sequence). CDR3 length equals 14 residues. J gave up 10 bases and V 4 bases, and 9 bases lay outside the gene matches. This chain's CDR3 is CASSTSGGSGKLFF. The DNA for the CDR3 is TGTGCCAGTAGTACCTCAGGGGGATCTGGAAAACTGTTTTTT.

This rearrangement joins TRBV27 to TRBJ2-7; 9 bases align to TRBD1. Germline assignment: CDR1 MNHEY and CDR2 SMNVEV (reference sequence). The CDR3 length is 15 residues. Unmatched junction bases numbered 9, after V lost 6 bases and J lost 3 bases. CDR3: CASRPQQGAVYEQYF. CDR3 in DNA: TGTGCCAGCAGGCCCCAACAGGGGGCAGTCTACGAGCAGTACTTC.

The V gene is TRBV7-2, the J gene TRBJ2-3; D is possibly TRBD2 (6 bases). CDR1 SGHTA and CDR2 FQGNSA come from the germline V gene. The CDR3 contains 15 residues. The V end was cut by 0 bases, the J end by 0 bases, with 7 bases between. This CDR3 is CASSLARGSTDTQYF. The CDR3, as DNA: TGTGCCAGCAGCTTAGCTCGGGGGAGCACAGATACGCAGTATTTT.